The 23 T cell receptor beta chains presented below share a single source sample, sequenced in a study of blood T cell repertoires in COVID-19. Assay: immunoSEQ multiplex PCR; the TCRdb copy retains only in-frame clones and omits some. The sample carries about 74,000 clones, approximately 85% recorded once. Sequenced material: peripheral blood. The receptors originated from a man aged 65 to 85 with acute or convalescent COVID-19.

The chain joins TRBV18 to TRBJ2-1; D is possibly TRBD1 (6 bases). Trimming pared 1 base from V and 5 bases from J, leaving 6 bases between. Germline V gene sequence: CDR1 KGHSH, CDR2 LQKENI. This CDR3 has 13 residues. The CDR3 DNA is TGTGCCAGCTCACCACGACAGGACAATGAGCAGTTCTTC. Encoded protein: CASSPRQDNEQFF.

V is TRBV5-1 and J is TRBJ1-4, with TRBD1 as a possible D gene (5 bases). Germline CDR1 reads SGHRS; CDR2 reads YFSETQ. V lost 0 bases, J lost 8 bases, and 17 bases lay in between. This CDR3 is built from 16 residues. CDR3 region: CASSLGDSGRREKLFF. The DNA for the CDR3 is TGCGCCAGCAGCTTGGGGGACTCCGGCCGTCGGGAAAAACTGTTTTTT.

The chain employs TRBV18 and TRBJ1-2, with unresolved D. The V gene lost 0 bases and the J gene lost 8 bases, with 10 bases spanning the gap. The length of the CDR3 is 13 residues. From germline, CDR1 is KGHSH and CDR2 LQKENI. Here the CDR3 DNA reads TGTGCCAGCTCACCACCGTCCGGGGTCGGCTACACCTTC. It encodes CASSPPSGVGYTF.

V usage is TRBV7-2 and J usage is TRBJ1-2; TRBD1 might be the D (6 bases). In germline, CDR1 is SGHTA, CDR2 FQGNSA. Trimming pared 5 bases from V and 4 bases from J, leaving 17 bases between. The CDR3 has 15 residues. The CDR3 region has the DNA TGTGCCAGCAGCCCGCCACAGGGTGGGAGCTATGGCTACACCTTC. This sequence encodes CASSPPQGGSYGYTF.

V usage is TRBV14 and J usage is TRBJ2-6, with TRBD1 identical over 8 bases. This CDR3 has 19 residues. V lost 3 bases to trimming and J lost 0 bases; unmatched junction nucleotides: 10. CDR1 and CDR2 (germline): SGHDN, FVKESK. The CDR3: CASSHLGQGAFSGANVLTF. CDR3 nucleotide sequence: TGTGCCAGCAGCCATCTAGGACAGGGAGCCTTCTCTGGGGCCAACGTCCTGACTTTC.

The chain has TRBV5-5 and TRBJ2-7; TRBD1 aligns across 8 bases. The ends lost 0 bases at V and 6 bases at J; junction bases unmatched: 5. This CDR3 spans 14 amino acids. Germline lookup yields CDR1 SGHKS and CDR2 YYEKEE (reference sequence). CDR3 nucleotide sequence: TGTGCCAGCAGCTTGGGGACAGGGTCGGTCGAGCAGTACTTC. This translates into CASSLGTGSVEQYF.

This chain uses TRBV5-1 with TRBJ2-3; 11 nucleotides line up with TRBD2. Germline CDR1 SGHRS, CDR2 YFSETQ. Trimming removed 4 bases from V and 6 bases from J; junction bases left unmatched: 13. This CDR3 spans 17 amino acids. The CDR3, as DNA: TGCGCCAGCAGCAAGGGACTAGCGGCGGCTAGGATGGATACGCAGTATTTT. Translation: CASSKGLAAARMDTQYF.

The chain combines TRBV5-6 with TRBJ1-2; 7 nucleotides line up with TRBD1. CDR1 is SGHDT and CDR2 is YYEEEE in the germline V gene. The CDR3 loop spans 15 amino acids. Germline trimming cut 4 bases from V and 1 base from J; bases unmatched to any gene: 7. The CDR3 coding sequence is TGTGCCAGCAGCCGGGGACAGACCTTTAACTATGGCTACACCTTC. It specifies CASSRGQTFNYGYTF.

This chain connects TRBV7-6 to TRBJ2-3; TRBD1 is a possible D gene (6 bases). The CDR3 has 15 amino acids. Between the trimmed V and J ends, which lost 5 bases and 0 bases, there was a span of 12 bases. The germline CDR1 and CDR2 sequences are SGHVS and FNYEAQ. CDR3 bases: TGTGCCAGCAGCCCTGAAGGGGGAAGCACAGATACGCAGTATTTT. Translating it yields CASSPEGGSTDTQYF.

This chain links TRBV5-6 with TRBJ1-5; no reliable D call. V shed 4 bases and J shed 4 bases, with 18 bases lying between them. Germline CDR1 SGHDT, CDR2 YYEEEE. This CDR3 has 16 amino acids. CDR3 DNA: TGTGCCAGCAGCGCGGACGGGAAGAGAAGGAATCAGCCCCAGCATTTT. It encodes CASSADGKRRNQPQHF.

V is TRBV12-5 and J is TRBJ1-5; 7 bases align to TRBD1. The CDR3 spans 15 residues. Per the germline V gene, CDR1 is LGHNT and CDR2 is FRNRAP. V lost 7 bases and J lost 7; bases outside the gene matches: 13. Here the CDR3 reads CASEPETGKGQPQHF. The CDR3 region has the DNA TGTGCTAGTGAACCTGAGACAGGGAAGGGCCAGCCCCAGCATTTT.

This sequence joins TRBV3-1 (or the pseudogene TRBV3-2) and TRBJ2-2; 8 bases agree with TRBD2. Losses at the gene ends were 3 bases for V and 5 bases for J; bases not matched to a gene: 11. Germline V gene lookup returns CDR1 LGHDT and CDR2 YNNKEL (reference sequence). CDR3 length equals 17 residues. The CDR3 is CASSQAVEAGGTGELFF. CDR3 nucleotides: TGTGCCAGCAGCCAGGCAGTTGAGGCGGGGGGTACCGGGGAGCTGTTTTTT.

The CDR3 sequence: CASSLPGQGHYGYTF. As DNA, the CDR3 is TGTGCCAGCAGCCTACCGGGACAGGGTCACTATGGCTACACCTTC. This chain uses TRBV3-1 (or the pseudogene TRBV3-2) with TRBJ1-2, with 9 bases fitting TRBD1. Germline trimming cut 4 bases from V and 3 bases from J; bases unmatched to any gene: 6. Germline CDR1 and CDR2: LGHDT and YNNKEL (reference sequence). This CDR3 comprises 15 residues.

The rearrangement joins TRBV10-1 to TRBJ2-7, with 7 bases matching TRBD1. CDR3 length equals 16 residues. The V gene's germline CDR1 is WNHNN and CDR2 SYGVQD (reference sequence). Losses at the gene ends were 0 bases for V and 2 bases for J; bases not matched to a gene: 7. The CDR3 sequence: CASSESAGTAAYEQYF. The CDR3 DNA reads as TGCGCCAGCAGTGAGTCGGCTGGGACAGCCGCCTACGAGCAGTACTTC.

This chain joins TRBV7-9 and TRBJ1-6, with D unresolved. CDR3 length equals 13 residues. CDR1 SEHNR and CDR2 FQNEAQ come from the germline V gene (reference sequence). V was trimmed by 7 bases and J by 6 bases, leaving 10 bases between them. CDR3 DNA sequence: TGTGCCAGCAATCTGGCGGTTAATTCACCCCTCCACTTT. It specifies CASNLAVNSPLHF.

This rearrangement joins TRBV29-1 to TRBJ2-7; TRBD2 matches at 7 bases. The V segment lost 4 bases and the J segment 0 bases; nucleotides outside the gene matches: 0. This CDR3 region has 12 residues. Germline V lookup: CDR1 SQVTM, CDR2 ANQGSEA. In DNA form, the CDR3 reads TGCAGCGTTGGGGACTACTCCTACGAGCAGTACTTC. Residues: CSVGDYSYEQYF.

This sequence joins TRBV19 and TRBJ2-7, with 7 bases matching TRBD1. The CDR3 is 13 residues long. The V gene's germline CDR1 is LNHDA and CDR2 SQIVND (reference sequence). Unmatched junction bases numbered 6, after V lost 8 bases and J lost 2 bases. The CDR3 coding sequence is TGTGCCAGTCGACACAGGGGCGCCTACGAGCAGTACTTC. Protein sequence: CASRHRGAYEQYF.

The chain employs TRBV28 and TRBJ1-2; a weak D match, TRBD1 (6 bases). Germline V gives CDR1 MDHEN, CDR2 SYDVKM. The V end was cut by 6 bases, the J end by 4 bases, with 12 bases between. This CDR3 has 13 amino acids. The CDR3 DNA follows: TGTGCCAGCAGCATTGGGGGCTTCTATGGCTACACCTTC. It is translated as CASSIGGFYGYTF.

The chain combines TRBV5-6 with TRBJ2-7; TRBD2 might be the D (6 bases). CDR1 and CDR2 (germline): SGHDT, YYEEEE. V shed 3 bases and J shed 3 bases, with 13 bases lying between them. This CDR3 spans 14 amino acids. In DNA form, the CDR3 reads TGTGCCAGCAGCTCGACGGGAGTCAACTACGAGCAGTACTTC. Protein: CASSSTGVNYEQYF. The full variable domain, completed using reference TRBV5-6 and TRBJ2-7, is DAGVTQSPTHLIKTRGQQVTLRCSPKSGHDTVSWYQQALGQGPQFIFQYYEEEERQRGNFPDRFSGHQFPNYSSELNVNALLLGDSALYLCASSSTGVNYEQYFGPGTRLTVT.

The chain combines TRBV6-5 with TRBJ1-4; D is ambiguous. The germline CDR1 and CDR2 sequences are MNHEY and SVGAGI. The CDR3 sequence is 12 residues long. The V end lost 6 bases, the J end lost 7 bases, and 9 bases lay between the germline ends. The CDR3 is CASRQKPEKLFF. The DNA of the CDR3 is TGTGCCAGCAGACAGAAACCTGAAAAACTGTTTTTT.

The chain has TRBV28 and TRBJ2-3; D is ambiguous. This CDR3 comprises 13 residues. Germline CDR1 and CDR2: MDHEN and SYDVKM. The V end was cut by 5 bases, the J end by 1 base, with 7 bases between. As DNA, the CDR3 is TGTGCCAGCAGTGCCTATCGCACAGATACGCAGTATTTT. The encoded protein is CASSAYRTDTQYF.

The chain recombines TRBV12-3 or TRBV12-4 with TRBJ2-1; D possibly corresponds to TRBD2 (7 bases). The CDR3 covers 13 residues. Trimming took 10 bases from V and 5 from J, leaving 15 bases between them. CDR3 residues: CAIRGGGHNEQFF. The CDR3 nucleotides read TGTGCCATCCGAGGGGGGGGGCACAATGAGCAGTTCTTC.

For the CDR3, the DNA is TGCGCCAGCAGCCGGGGGGTAGCGGAACCCTACAGGGAGACCCAGTACTTC. The encoded protein is CASSRGVAEPYRETQYF. The rearrangement links TRBV5-1 to TRBJ2-5, with TRBD2 identical over 7 bases. The CDR3 length is 17 residues. The trim removed 4 bases at V and 5 bases at J, leaving 17 bases unmatched. Looked up from germline, CDR1 is SGHRS and CDR2 is YFSETQ.